The clone carrying this TCR beta chain came up a few times. Its target is unknown. The source of the sample is a study of molecular identifiers for immune sequencing clone quantification. TCRdb reprocessed the PCR reads with MiXCR, giving one entry per CDR3 protein. The table shows about 330,000 distinct CDR3 sequences, with roughly 24% occurring only once. Germline-derived CDR1 and CDR2 are SEHNR and FQNEAQ (reference sequence). The CDR3 is 13 amino acids. Study-level findings and limits: Barcode sharing among identical TCR molecules could make large clones appear smaller.

This TCR was recovered from a human donor in good health. Some libraries in this study had Jurkat cell RNA spiked in. This chain links TRBV7-9 with TRBJ1-5; a weak D match, TRBD1 (5 bases). Sequencing input: naive CD8+ T cells from blood, with Jurkat cell RNA spiked in. Subset reported: FACS-sorted CD8+CD4-CCR7+CD45RA+ naive T cells. CDR3 nucleotide sequence: TGTGCTTCGGGGCAGGGCGGCAATCAGCCCCAGCATTTT. Its protein product is CASGQGGNQPQHF.